Below, 9 T cell receptor beta chains from the same sample are listed, as sequenced in a study of T-cell memory formation after mild COVID-19. TCRdb re-called the 5' RACE reads with MiXCR, one entry per CDR3 protein. The repertoire consists of 300,000 to 400,000 distinct CDR3 sequences, with around a sixth occurring once and the leading ten covering under 25%. Sequencing was done on a sample of PBMCs or a T cell subset sorted from them (not recorded which). These TCRs come from a man aged 18 to 30 who had mild COVID-19 (a few samples of this study predate the infection). Cell type and time point are not known.

This clonotype showed up just a few times. The chain uses TRBV2 and TRBJ2-7, with D uncertain. V shed 6 bases and J shed 2 bases, with 8 bases lying between them. The CDR3 extends over 12 amino acids. The germline V gene has CDR1 SNHLY and CDR2 FYNNEI. The CDR3 region has the DNA TGTGCCAGCAGCCGTGAGCCCTACGAGCAGTACGTC. Amino acids: CASSREPYEQYV.

This chain connects TRBV27 to TRBJ2-2, with D uncertain. V was cut by 6 bases and J by 6 bases, with 20 bases left in between. In germline, CDR1 is MNHEY, CDR2 SMNVEV (reference sequence). The CDR3 contains 16 residues. The DNA for the CDR3 is TGTGCCAGCAGGGTCTCACCTCTACATGGGGCCGGGGAGCTGTTTTTT. Protein product: CASRVSPLHGAGELFF.

This clonotype has a handful of counts. V and J are TRBV13 and TRBJ2-7, with 9 bases that match TRBD1. V shed 5 bases, J shed 3 bases, and the junction held 8 bases outside the gene matches. Germline-derived CDR1 and CDR2 are PRHDT and FYEKMQ (reference sequence). CDR3 length: 15 amino acids. DNA for the CDR3: TGTGCCAGCAGCCGGACAGGGGACTCCGGCTACGAGCAGTACTTC. Translated, it gives CASSRTGDSGYEQYF.

This clonotype was recorded at least ten times. CDR3 amino acids: CASAVPGSTGELFF. Written as DNA, the CDR3 is TGCGCCAGCGCCGTCCCGGGTTCCACCGGGGAGCTGTTTTTT. The chain uses TRBV5-1 and TRBJ2-2; unclear D gene. The CDR3 covers 14 residues. Trimming cost V 7 bases and J 4 bases, with 14 bases left between them. The germline V gene encodes CDR1 SGHRS and CDR2 YFSETQ.

This clonotype showed up just a few times. This chain uses TRBV4-3 with TRBJ2-3; D gene ambiguous. Trimming took off 0 bases at V and 6 bases at J, with 7 bases between the two ends. This CDR3 spans 13 amino acids. CDR1 and CDR2 from the germline V gene are LGHNA and YSLEER. CDR3 bases: TGCGCCAGCAGCCAAGAGGGTTGGGATACGCAGTATTTT. It codes for CASSQEGWDTQYF.

This clonotype was observed a few times. The chain links TRBV7-3 to TRBJ2-1, with 7 bases that match TRBD1. This CDR3 contains 15 residues. The V gene end was trimmed by 2 bases and the J gene end by 0 bases; junction bases not matched to a gene: 1. CDR1 and CDR2 (germline): SGHTA, FQGTGA. CDR3 region: CASSLGTVSYNEQFF. DNA of the CDR3: TGTGCCAGCAGCTTAGGGACAGTCTCCTACAATGAGCAGTTCTTC.

Many counts were recorded for this clonotype. This chain joins TRBV20-1 and TRBJ1-3, with 7 bases that match TRBD1. The CDR3 is 14 residues long. Germline loops: CDR1 DFQATT, CDR2 SNEGSKA (reference sequence). Losses at the gene ends were 6 bases for V and 0 bases for J; bases not matched to a gene: 5. Here the CDR3 reads CSAKDRSSGNTIYF. For the CDR3, the DNA is TGCAGTGCCAAGGACAGGTCCTCTGGAAACACCATATATTTT.

CDR3 DNA sequence: TGTGCCAGCAGCGAACAGACAAACACTGAAGCTTTCTTT. As protein: CASSEQTNTEAFF. This chain uses TRBV14 with TRBJ1-1; D is undetermined. The CDR3 runs 13 residues. The V and J ends lost 5 bases and 2 bases respectively, with 9 bases between them. The germline V gene encodes CDR1 SGHDN and CDR2 FVKESK.

The V and J genes are TRBV4-1 and TRBJ2-5; D is perhaps TRBD1 or TRBD2 (5 bases each). CDR3 length equals 14 residues. The germline CDR1 and CDR2 sequences are MGHRA and YSYEKL. Trimming pared 5 bases from V and 5 bases from J, leaving 15 bases between. CDR3 amino acids: CASSTGANRETQYF. The DNA for the CDR3 is TGCGCCAGCAGCACCGGGGCTAATCGGGAGACCCAGTACTTC.